The 23 T cell receptor beta chains below all came from one sample that was sequenced in a study of metastatic and nonmetastatic thyroid tumors. TCRdb re-called the PCR reads via MiXCR. The top ten hold roughly 24% of the sample, which has about 21,000 clones, 35% to 40% seen once. All patients were treatment-naive before thyroid surgery. Sequenced input: tumor tissue. These receptors were taken from a female donor with papillary thyroid cancer or a benign thyroid nodule (not recorded which). Some clones in this sample may be carry-over from other donors' samples.

The gene calls are TRBV3-1 and TRBJ2-6; TRBD1 agrees at 11 bases. The length of the CDR3 is 19 residues. J lost 9 bases, V lost 4 bases, and 17 bases had no gene match. Germline CDR1 reads LGHDT; CDR2 reads YNNKEL (reference sequence). The CDR3, as DNA: TGTGCCAGCAGCCCCCGGACAGGGGGCAGGTGGATGGCGATCAACGTCCTGACTTTC. Protein product: CASSPRTGGRWMAINVLTF.

This rearrangement joins TRBV6-1 to TRBJ2-5; D is unresolved. V lost 7 bases to trimming and J lost 1 base, with 13 bases between them. The CDR3 sequence is 14 residues long. The germline V gene has CDR1 MNHNS and CDR2 SASEGT. The CDR3 sequence is CASMTDVFQETQYF. The CDR3 DNA reads as TGTGCCAGCATGACTGATGTCTTCCAAGAGACCCAGTACTTC.

This clone was observed a handful of times. The CDR3 protein is CASSIDRATGELFF. The CDR3 nucleotides are TGTGCCAGTAGTATAGACAGGGCCACCGGGGAGCTGTTTTTT. The chain joins TRBV19 to TRBJ2-2, with D tentatively TRBD1 (5 bases). With 0 bases removed from V and 4 bases from J, the gap between germline ends came to 6 bases. Per germline, CDR1 LNHDA and CDR2 SQIVND (reference sequence). The CDR3 contains 14 residues.

The chain carries TRBV9 and TRBJ2-1; 8 bases match TRBD2. Germline loops: CDR1 SGDLS, CDR2 YYNGEE. The CDR3 totals 15 residues. The V and J ends lost 4 bases and 3 bases, in that order; junction bases with no gene match: 6. The DNA of the CDR3 is TGTGCCAGCAGCTATACTAGCGGCCTCTACAATGAGCAGTTCTTC. Its translation is CASSYTSGLYNEQFF. Full variable domain (remainder filled in from reference TRBV9 and TRBJ2-1): DSGVTQTPKHLITATGQRVTLRCSPRSGDLSVYWYQQSLDQGLQFLIQYYNGEERAKGNILERFSAQQFPDLHSELNLSSLELGDSALYFCASSYTSGLYNEQFFGPGTRLTVL.

V gene TRBV11-2 combines with J gene TRBJ2-7, with 9 positions matching TRBD2. With V trimmed by 3 bases and J by 0 bases, 9 bases remained unmatched. Germline V lookup: CDR1 SGHAT, CDR2 FQNNGV. The length of the CDR3 is 17 residues. The CDR3 nucleotides read TGTGCCAGCAGCTTCCCGAAGCGGGGGGCCATCTCCTACGAGCAGTACTTC. Its translation is CASSFPKRGAISYEQYF.

This clone occurred a few times. V gene TRBV28 combines with J gene TRBJ2-1; 8 nucleotides agree with TRBD1. This CDR3 contains 15 residues. Trimming at V came to 6 bases and at J to 2 bases, leaving 6 bases not matched to a gene. In germline, CDR1 is MDHEN, CDR2 SYDVKM. This CDR3 reads CASRPTGGTYNEQFF. CDR3 DNA: TGTGCCAGCAGGCCTACAGGGGGGACCTACAATGAGCAGTTCTTC.

The chain uses TRBV6-1 and TRBJ2-7; D possibly uses TRBD1 or TRBD2 (5 bases each). Looked up from germline, CDR1 is MNHNS and CDR2 is SASEGT. The CDR3 extends over 13 amino acids. V dropped 2 bases and J dropped 2 bases, with 7 bases sitting between them. CDR3 region: CASSERGAYEQYF. The CDR3 coding sequence is TGTGCCAGCAGTGAAAGAGGGGCCTACGAGCAGTACTTC.

The rearrangement joins TRBV7-6 to TRBJ1-6, with 10 positions matching TRBD1. The trim removed 4 bases at V and 9 bases at J, leaving 3 bases unmatched. There are 14 residues in the CDR3. CDR1 is SGHVS and CDR2 is FNYEAQ in the germline V gene. Here the CDR3 DNA reads TGTGCCAGCAGCTCGACAGGGGGCGGTTCACCCCTCCACTTT. It is translated as CASSSTGGGSPLHF.

This clone has just a few counts. V and J are TRBV11-3 and TRBJ2-7; 10 bases fit TRBD2. The junction had 4 bases not matched to a gene; V was cut back by 2 bases and J by 3 bases. This CDR3 comprises 15 residues. Per germline, CDR1 SGHNT and CDR2 YENEEA. The CDR3 DNA follows: TGTGCCAGCAGCTTATCCGGGACTAGCGTCTACGAGCAGTACTTC. Translating it yields CASSLSGTSVYEQYF.

The CDR3 protein is CASSPGTWQETQYF. CDR3 bases: TGTGCCAGCAGCCCCGGGACTTGGCAAGAGACCCAGTACTTC. The rearrangement links TRBV6-1 to TRBJ2-5; D might be TRBD2 (6 bases). Germline loops: CDR1 MNHNS, CDR2 SASEGT. V was shortened by 6 bases and J by 2 bases, with 13 bases between the two germline ends. There are 14 residues in the CDR3.

This clone was seen a handful of times. J is TRBJ1-5 and V is TRBV27; D ambiguous. Germline V gives CDR1 MNHEY, CDR2 SMNVEV (reference sequence). This CDR3 is built from 17 residues. Trimming took 5 bases from V and 0 from J, leaving 17 bases between them. CDR3 region: CASSPEWVGFSNQPQHF. The CDR3 region has the DNA TGTGCCAGCAGTCCCGAATGGGTCGGGTTTAGCAATCAGCCCCAGCATTTT.

The chain employs TRBV5-1 and TRBJ2-7; possibly TRBD2 for D (6 bases). The germline gives CDR1 SGHRS, CDR2 YFSETQ. Trimming removed 3 bases from V and 1 base from J, with 8 bases in between. The CDR3 runs to 13 residues. CDR3 in amino acids: CASSYRGSYEQYF. The CDR3 coding sequence is TGCGCCAGCAGCTACCGGGGGTCCTACGAGCAGTACTTC.

The chain uses TRBV6-1 and TRBJ1-2; D gene ambiguous. The CDR3 is 14 residues long. With 5 bases removed from V and 2 bases from J, the gap between germline ends came to 12 bases. CDR1 and CDR2 from the germline V gene are MNHNS and SASEGT. The CDR3 here is CASSRSTENYGYTF. CDR3 in DNA: TGTGCCAGCAGTAGATCGACGGAGAACTATGGCTACACCTTC.

V and J are TRBV11-3 and TRBJ2-7; 8 bases are a match to TRBD1. This CDR3 is 13 amino acids long. The V gene end was trimmed by 7 bases and the J gene end by 3 bases; junction bases not matched to a gene: 5. Germline CDR1 reads SGHNT; CDR2 reads YENEEA. As DNA, the CDR3 is TGTGCCAGCACTAGGACAGGGCTCTACGAGCAGTACTTC. Residues: CASTRTGLYEQYF.

This clone was counted between two and nine times. The rearrangement uses TRBV19 and TRBJ1-5; D unresolved. The CDR3 length is 15 residues. The germline V gene encodes CDR1 LNHDA and CDR2 SQIVND (reference sequence). Trimming removed 3 bases from V and 3 bases from J, with 12 bases in between. CDR3 DNA sequence: TGTGCCAGTAGTATGTACCGACACGACAATCAGCCCCAGCATTTT. It is translated as CASSMYRHDNQPQHF.

The DNA for the CDR3 is TGTGCCAGCAGGCCGGGACCCAGCACAGATACGCAGTATTTT. It is translated as CASRPGPSTDTQYF. The gene calls are TRBV6-1 and TRBJ2-3; D is perhaps TRBD1 or TRBD2 (5 bases each). CDR3 length: 14 residues. Trimming stripped 6 bases from V and 0 bases from J, with 10 bases between. CDR1 MNHNS and CDR2 SASEGT come from the germline V gene.

The chain combines TRBV27 with TRBJ2-2; the match to TRBD2 covers 11 bases. Trimming cost V 3 bases and J 2 bases; bases outside gene matches: 8. The CDR3 sequence is 18 residues long. CDR1 and CDR2 (germline): MNHEY, SMNVEV (reference sequence). The CDR3 region is CASSFLTSGIFNTGELFF. Here the CDR3 DNA reads TGTGCCAGCAGTTTTCTGACTAGCGGGATATTCAACACCGGGGAGCTGTTTTTT.

The gene calls are TRBV2 and TRBJ1-2, with 9 bases aligning to TRBD1. Germline CDR1 is SNHLY and CDR2 is FYNNEI. The J segment lost 8 bases and the V segment lost 4 bases, leaving 2 bases of the junction unmatched. The CDR3 runs to 12 residues. The CDR3 region has the DNA TGTGCCAGCAGTGCGGACAGGGGAGGCTACACCTTC. It translates to CASSADRGGYTF.

This clone showed up just a few times. V and J are TRBV20-1 and TRBJ2-7, with TRBD1 identical over 7 bases. CDR3 length: 13 residues. Germline V gene data show CDR1 as DFQATT and CDR2 as SNEGSKA (reference sequence). V gave up 0 bases and J gave up 4 bases; unmatched junction bases: 3. The CDR3 reads CSARDIQGYEQYF. The DNA for the CDR3 is TGCAGTGCTAGAGATATACAGGGGTACGAGCAGTACTTC.

The chain links TRBV5-1 to TRBJ2-5, with 7 positions matching TRBD2. The CDR3 covers 15 residues. Losses at the gene ends were 0 bases for V and 1 base for J; bases not matched to a gene: 3. The germline gives CDR1 SGHRS, CDR2 YFSETQ. The CDR3 is CASSLGAGIQETQYF. The CDR3 coding sequence is TGCGCCAGCAGCTTGGGAGCGGGAATCCAAGAGACCCAGTACTTC. Together with reference TRBV5-1 and TRBJ2-5, the CDR3 gives the full variable domain: KAGVTQTPRYLIKTRGQQVTLSCSPISGHRSVSWYQQTPGQGLQFLFEYFSETQRNKGNFPGRFSGRQFSNSRSEMNVSTLELGDSALYLCASSLGAGIQETQYFGPGTRLLVL.

A few counts support this clone. The J gene is TRBJ2-2, the V gene TRBV7-3; D is undetermined. The CDR3 sequence is 12 residues long. In germline, CDR1 is SGHTA, CDR2 FQGTGA. The germline V and J ends were trimmed by 5 bases and 1 base, with 2 bases remaining between them. The CDR3 loop is CASSGNTGELFF. The CDR3 coding sequence is TGTGCCAGCAGCGGGAACACCGGGGAGCTGTTTTTT.

The rearrangement links TRBV6-5 to TRBJ1-5; a possible D gene is TRBD1 (5 bases). Germline V gene lookup returns CDR1 MNHEY and CDR2 SVGAGI. The CDR3 sequence is 13 residues long. V lost 5 bases and J lost 5, with 10 bases in between. CDR3 DNA: TGTGCCAGCAGTCTAGGGGCGGATCAGCCCCAGCATTTT. It codes for CASSLGADQPQHF.

This clone has a handful of counts. The DNA of the CDR3 is TGTGCCAGCAGTTACCTGCGGAATTCACCCCTCCACTTT. Translated: CASSYLRNSPLHF. The chain employs TRBV6-2 or TRBV6-3 and TRBJ1-6; D is ambiguous. The germline V gene has CDR1 MNHEY and CDR2 SVGEGT. This CDR3 region has 13 residues. Deletions cut 2 bases from V and 7 bases from J, with 6 bases between.